The 17 T cell receptor beta chains presented below share a single source sample, sequenced in a study of shared clonotypes between healthy human individuals. Sequencing was performed with immunoSEQ multiplex PCR; in TCRdb, only in-frame clones are kept and a portion is missing. The table shows 900,000 to 1,200,000 clones, with approximately 80% occurring only once. The source material was memory CD4+ T cells from PBMCs. The subset: CD45RA-negative fraction. The receptor source for this set is a man aged 18 to 35 in good health. Some clones in this sample may be carry-over from other donors' samples.

This clone was found once. Other nucleotide sequences from this sample produce the same CDR3. DNA for the CDR3: TGTGCCAGCAGCTTAGAATCAGGGAATGAGCAGTTCTTC. It codes for CASSLESGNEQFF. The rearrangement joins TRBV7-9 to TRBJ2-1; weak D call: TRBD1 (5 bases). This CDR3 spans 13 amino acids. V lost 1 base to trimming and J lost 7 bases, with 8 bases between them. CDR1 SEHNR and CDR2 FQNEAQ come from the germline V gene (reference sequence).

The chain recombines TRBV5-1 with TRBJ1-4, with TRBD1 as a possible D gene (5 bases). The CDR3 loop spans 12 amino acids. V lost 2 bases and J lost 8, with 7 bases in between. CDR1 SGHRS and CDR2 YFSETQ come from the germline V gene. This chain's CDR3 is CASSFGGEKLFF. CDR3 DNA sequence: TGCGCCAGCAGCTTTGGGGGGGAAAAACTGTTTTTT.

This chain links TRBV4-3 with TRBJ1-2; D perhaps matches TRBD1 (5 bases). Germline V CDR1 and CDR2: LGHNA, YSLEER. There are 16 residues in the CDR3. Trimming took off 0 bases at V and 2 bases at J, with 13 bases between the two ends. The CDR3 loop is CASSQELQGWNYGYTF. The CDR3 DNA is TGCGCCAGCAGCCAAGAATTGCAGGGATGGAACTATGGCTACACCTTC.

As concerns this clone: Other nucleotide sequences from this sample produce the same CDR3. The chain carries TRBV28 and TRBJ2-3; a possible D gene is TRBD1 (5 bases). V was cut by 6 bases and J by 3 bases, with 10 bases left in between. CDR1 is MDHEN, CDR2 SYDVKM, per germline. The CDR3 length is 13 residues. The CDR3 loop reads CASRGPGTDTQYF. CDR3 nucleotide sequence: TGTGCCAGCAGAGGACCAGGGACAGATACGCAGTATTTT.

This clone was detected only a few times. V usage is TRBV28 and J usage is TRBJ2-5; 10 nucleotides agree with TRBD2. There are 12 residues in the CDR3. The ends lost 6 bases at V and 7 bases at J; junction bases unmatched: 2. Germline CDR1 is MDHEN and CDR2 is SYDVKM. The CDR3 sequence is CASRRTSGTQYF. CDR3 bases: TGTGCCAGCAGGAGGACTAGCGGGACCCAGTACTTC.

The chain recombines TRBV6-1 with TRBJ1-4; tentatively, D is TRBD1 (6 bases). This CDR3 is 13 amino acids long. The germline V gene has CDR1 MNHNS and CDR2 SASEGT. The V end was cut by 6 bases, the J end by 4 bases, with 9 bases between. CDR3 in amino acids: CASRWGLNEKLFF. CDR3 bases: TGTGCCAGCAGGTGGGGGCTTAATGAAAAACTGTTTTTT.

The chain recombines TRBV14 with TRBJ2-2; D remains ambiguous. CDR3 length equals 17 residues. Germline CDR1 and CDR2: SGHDN and FVKESK. V lost 1 base and J lost 6, with 18 bases in between. CDR3 protein: CASSQALLASWPGELFF. The CDR3 DNA reads TGTGCCAGCAGCCAAGCTCTTCTGGCCTCTTGGCCCGGGGAGCTGTTTTTT.

This clone was found once. The CDR3 loop reads CASRTSGNNEQFF. Written as DNA, the CDR3 is TGTGCCAGCAGAACTAGCGGGAACAATGAGCAGTTCTTC. This chain joins TRBV4-2 and TRBJ2-1; the match to TRBD2 covers 10 bases. CDR3 length: 13 amino acids. The J segment lost 5 bases and the V segment lost 6 bases, leaving 1 base of the junction unmatched. The germline V gene has CDR1 LGHNA and CDR2 YNFKEQ.

A remark on this clone: In the same sample, other DNA sequences code for this CDR3. The chain has TRBV7-8 and TRBJ2-3; D is perhaps TRBD2 (7 bases). V was clipped by 5 bases and J by 2 bases, with 14 bases between them. The germline CDR1 and CDR2 sequences are SGHVS and FQNEAQ. This CDR3 is built from 15 residues. This CDR3 reads CASSPRGGNTDTQYF. DNA for the CDR3: TGTGCCAGCAGCCCAAGGGGGGGTAACACAGATACGCAGTATTTT.

The chain employs TRBV5-1 and TRBJ2-5; D is undetermined. Trimming left V 4 bases short and J 5 bases short, with 15 bases between. This CDR3 is 14 amino acids long. The V gene's germline CDR1 is SGHRS and CDR2 YFSETQ. Here the CDR3 reads CASSAGGPSETQYF. The DNA of the CDR3 is TGCGCCAGCAGCGCCGGTGGCCCCTCGGAGACCCAGTACTTC.

The chain has TRBV5-4 and TRBJ2-3; possibly TRBD2 for D (6 bases). From germline, CDR1 is SGHNT and CDR2 YYREEE (reference sequence). The CDR3 contains 15 residues. V was trimmed by 3 bases and J by 0 bases, leaving 11 bases between them. CDR3 in DNA: TGTGCCAGCAGCTCCTACAGCGGGAGCACAGATACGCAGTATTTT. This translates into CASSSYSGSTDTQYF.

The chain employs TRBV27 and TRBJ2-2; D is ambiguous. The CDR3 is made up of 14 amino acids. Germline V gene sequence: CDR1 MNHEY, CDR2 SMNVEV (reference sequence). Trimming shortened V by 2 bases and J by 7 bases, and 11 bases separated the two germline ends. CDR3 loop: CASSLRRPGGELFF. The CDR3, as DNA: TGTGCCAGCAGTTTACGGCGGCCCGGCGGGGAGCTGTTTTTT.

Turning to this clone: The same CDR3 is also encoded by other DNA sequences in this sample. The rearrangement uses TRBV20-1 and TRBJ2-3; D call uncertain. Germline CDR1 reads DFQATT; CDR2 reads SNEGSKA (reference sequence). The V end was cut by 3 bases, the J end by 5 bases, with 6 bases between. The CDR3 has 11 residues. DNA for the CDR3: TGCAGTGCTAGCATCGGAGATACGCAGTATTTT. Its protein product is CSASIGDTQYF.

As to this clone: One junction end does not reproduce the germline sequence, and a read error may be involved. The chain has TRBV5-1 and TRBJ1-1; D is ambiguous. The V gene's germline CDR1 is SGHRS and CDR2 YFSETQ. This CDR3 spans 13 amino acids. The CDR3 sequence is CASSLVVGLEEIF. DNA of the CDR3: TGCGCCAGCAGCTTGGTCGTCGGACTTGAGGAAATCTTT.

This clone was counted a few times. The CDR3 sequence: CASILAGGTGELFF. The CDR3 bases are TGTGCCAGCATTCTAGCGGGAGGTACCGGGGAGCTGTTTTTT. The gene calls are TRBV6-1 and TRBJ2-2; the match to TRBD2 covers 11 bases. Germline lookup yields CDR1 MNHNS and CDR2 SASEGT. V was pared by 7 bases and J by 5 bases, with 3 bases of the junction left unmatched. The CDR3 sequence is 14 residues long.

This chain connects TRBV25-1 to TRBJ1-2, with D uncertain. Germline CDR1 is MGHDK and CDR2 is SYGVNS. Deletions cut 1 base from V and 0 bases from J, with 9 bases between. CDR3 length: 15 amino acids. The CDR3 reads CASSESDGPNYGYTF. In DNA, the CDR3 is TGTGCCAGCAGTGAATCGGACGGACCTAACTATGGCTACACCTTC.

The chain joins TRBV5-4 to TRBJ2-7, with D possibly TRBD2 on 6 matching bases. The V end lost 1 base, the J end lost 5 bases, and 13 bases lay between the germline ends. CDR1 is SGHNT, CDR2 YYREEE, per germline (reference sequence). The CDR3 is made up of 14 amino acids. DNA for the CDR3: TGTGCCAGCAGCTTGCTCCGGGGGAACAACGAGCAGTACTTC. Translated, it gives CASSLLRGNNEQYF.